What follows are 20 T cell receptor beta chains derived from one specimen sequenced in a study of shared clonotypes between healthy human individuals. Terminally differentiated effector memory CD45RA+ cells were excluded from the naive CD8 cells, which were CD45RO-negative and positively selected for CCR7. This table comes from immunoSEQ multiplex PCR, and its TCRdb copy is limited to in-frame clones, with some not included. This sample has some 2 million clones, with about 95% found just once. The specimen was naive CD8+ T cells sorted from blood. These receptors all stem from a man younger than 30 in good health.

J is TRBJ1-1 and V is TRBV21-1; the listed D gene, TRBD1, was not tested against the DNA. TRBV21-1 is reported as a pseudogene. CDR3 length equals 16 residues. The CDR3 DNA sequence: TGTGCCAGCAGTTACAGGGGCCCTATGGTGAACACTGAAGCTTTCTTT. Protein: CASSYRGPMVNTEAFF.

In this sample, this clone turned up once. This chain joins TRBV7-9 and TRBJ2-7, with 11 bases that match TRBD1. CDR3 length: 14 residues. V shed 5 bases and J 3 bases; nucleotides not matched to a gene: 3. The germline gives CDR1 SEHNR, CDR2 FQNEAQ (reference sequence). The CDR3 is CASSPGTGGYEQYF. DNA of the CDR3: TGTGCCAGCAGCCCAGGGACAGGGGGCTACGAGCAGTACTTC. The complete variable domain, with remaining parts taken from reference TRBV7-9 and TRBJ2-7, reads DTGVSQNPRHKITKRGQNVTFRCDPISEHNRLYWYRQTLGQGPEFLTYFQNEAQLEKSRLLSDRFSAERPKGSFSTLEIQRTEQGDSAMYLCASSPGTGGYEQYFGPGTRLTVT.

This clone was seen a handful of times. This rearrangement joins TRBV19 to TRBJ2-2; D is uncertain. Germline V lookup: CDR1 LNHDA, CDR2 SQIVND (reference sequence). V was shortened by 6 bases and J by 1 base, with 3 bases between the two germline ends. This CDR3 comprises 12 residues. CDR3 sequence reads: CASRKNTGELFF. CDR3 nucleotide sequence: TGTGCCAGTAGGAAGAACACCGGGGAGCTGTTTTTT.

This chain connects TRBV7-9 to TRBJ1-5; tentatively, D is TRBD1 (6 bases). Trimming removed 0 bases from V and 6 bases from J, with 18 bases in between. The V gene's germline CDR1 is SEHNR and CDR2 FQNEAQ (reference sequence). CDR3 size: 17 residues. The CDR3 is CASSLAGAQGIGQPQHF. The CDR3 DNA sequence: TGTGCCAGCAGCTTAGCGGGGGCGCAGGGGATCGGTCAGCCCCAGCATTTT.

CDR3 in DNA: TGTGCCAGCAGCTTGGCTATTACAGGGAACACTGAAGCTTTCTTT. Translating it yields CASSLAITGNTEAFF. J is TRBJ1-1 and V is TRBV5-6, with D maybe TRBD1 (5 bases). This CDR3 comprises 15 residues. The V end was cut by 0 bases, the J end by 1 base, with 10 bases between. Per germline, CDR1 SGHDT and CDR2 YYEEEE. Full variable domain (remainder filled in from reference TRBV5-6 and TRBJ1-1): DAGVTQSPTHLIKTRGQQVTLRCSPKSGHDTVSWYQQALGQGPQFIFQYYEEEERQRGNFPDRFSGHQFPNYSSELNVNALLLGDSALYLCASSLAITGNTEAFFGQGTRLTVV.

The rearrangement joins TRBV4-1 to TRBJ2-1, with no clear D. The germline CDR1 and CDR2 sequences are MGHRA and YSYEKL. This CDR3 comprises 14 residues. Trimming took off 2 bases at V and 2 bases at J, with 7 bases between the two ends. The CDR3 reads CASSQRLAYNEQFF. CDR3 DNA: TGCGCCAGCAGCCAAAGGCTCGCCTACAATGAGCAGTTCTTC.

CDR3 DNA sequence: TGTGCCAGTAGTATAACCGGGGGATGGGACGAGCAGTACTTC. Its protein is CASSITGGWDEQYF. The V and J genes are TRBV19 and TRBJ2-7; tentative D call: TRBD2 (6 bases). V lost 2 bases and J 5 bases, leaving 13 bases between the germline ends. There are 14 residues in the CDR3. From germline, CDR1 is LNHDA and CDR2 SQIVND (reference sequence).

The V and J genes are TRBV6-5 and TRBJ2-7, with D maybe TRBD2 (6 bases). CDR3 size: 14 residues. Germline V gene lookup returns CDR1 MNHEY and CDR2 SVGAGI. V lost 2 bases and J 5 bases, leaving 13 bases between the germline ends. CDR3 region: CASSYLGGVNEQYF. The CDR3 coding sequence is TGTGCCAGCAGTTACCTCGGGGGTGTGAACGAGCAGTACTTC.

This chain joins TRBV10-1 and TRBJ2-3; a weak D match, TRBD2 (5 bases). Germline V gives CDR1 WNHNN, CDR2 SYGVQD (reference sequence). The V and J ends lost 0 bases and 8 bases respectively, with 9 bases between them. The CDR3 length is 13 residues. The CDR3 is CASSESVGSTQYF. The CDR3 nucleotides read TGCGCCAGCAGTGAGTCAGTTGGGAGTACGCAGTATTTT.

The chain combines TRBV4-1 with TRBJ2-7, with D possibly being TRBD1 (7 bases). The length of the CDR3 is 13 residues. CDR1 is MGHRA, CDR2 YSYEKL, per germline. The V gene lost 2 bases and the J gene lost 6 bases, with 11 bases spanning the gap. The CDR3 DNA follows: TGCGCCAGCAGCCAACCAGGGGGGAGCGAGCAGTACTTC. It translates to CASSQPGGSEQYF.

V usage is TRBV27 and J usage is TRBJ1-5; D is undetermined. CDR1 and CDR2 (germline): MNHEY, SMNVEV (reference sequence). Trimming took off 0 bases at V and 4 bases at J, with 10 bases between the two ends. This CDR3 has 15 residues. DNA for the CDR3: TGTGCCAGCAGTTTATCGAGTCAGTATAATCAGCCCCAGCATTTT. This gives the protein CASSLSSQYNQPQHF.

In regard to this clone: This same CDR3 is encoded by further DNA sequences in the sample. The chain uses TRBV20-1 and TRBJ2-7; D unclear. This CDR3 is 11 amino acids long. V was trimmed by 3 bases and J by 4 bases, leaving 7 bases between them. Germline loops: CDR1 DFQATT, CDR2 SNEGSKA (reference sequence). The CDR3 region is CSARIGYEQYF. CDR3 DNA sequence: TGCAGTGCTAGGATCGGATACGAGCAGTACTTC.

CDR3 protein: CASSLGAGRTYEQYF. In DNA, the CDR3 is TGTGCCAGCAGTTTAGGGGCGGGGAGAACCTACGAGCAGTACTTC. V gene TRBV27 combines with J gene TRBJ2-7; TRBD2 is a possible D gene (6 bases). The V gene's germline CDR1 is MNHEY and CDR2 SMNVEV (reference sequence). V was pared by 2 bases and J by 2 bases, with 13 bases between. The CDR3 spans 15 residues.

The rearrangement links TRBV27 to TRBJ1-2; no reliable D call. The CDR3 consists of 15 residues. The V and J ends lost 0 bases and 1 base respectively, with 9 bases between them. Germline V CDR1 and CDR2: MNHEY, SMNVEV (reference sequence). CDR3 nucleotide sequence: TGTGCCAGCAGTTTATCGGCAGAGTTTAACTATGGCTACACCTTC. It is translated as CASSLSAEFNYGYTF.

Comment on this clone: Mismatch with germline at one junction end may stem from a read error. The rearrangement links TRBV2 to TRBJ2-5; D gene unclear. The CDR3 covers 12 residues. The germline CDR1 and CDR2 sequences are SNHLY and FYNNEI. Written as DNA, the CDR3 is TGTGCGAGCACGGCAGGCCAAGAGACCCAGTACTTC. It is translated as CASTAGQETQYF.

This chain uses TRBV9 with TRBJ1-2; D is possibly TRBD1 (5 bases). This CDR3 has 14 residues. Trimming pared 0 bases from V and 3 bases from J, leaving 9 bases between. CDR1 and CDR2 from the germline V gene are SGDLS and YYNGEE. CDR3 in DNA: TGTGCCAGCAGCGTAGAAGGGACCTACTATGGCTACACCTTC. It specifies CASSVEGTYYGYTF.

This chain uses TRBV14 with TRBJ1-1; D perhaps matches TRBD1 (5 bases). Germline V gives CDR1 SGHDN, CDR2 FVKESK. This CDR3 has 15 residues. Trimming shortened V by 4 bases and J by 0 bases, and 12 bases separated the two germline ends. CDR3 in amino acids: CASSLVAGMNTEAFF. As DNA, the CDR3 is TGTGCCAGCAGCCTAGTAGCAGGGATGAACACTGAAGCTTTCTTT. Full variable domain (missing parts from reference TRBV14 and TRBJ1-1): EAGVTQFPSHSVIEKGQTVTLRCDPISGHDNLYWYRRVMGKEIKFLLHFVKESKQDESGMPNNRFLAERTGGTYSTLKVQPAELEDSGVYFCASSLVAGMNTEAFFGQGTRLTVV.

This rearrangement joins TRBV14 to TRBJ2-7; D possibly uses TRBD1 or TRBD2 (5 bases each). V was pared by 4 bases and J by 7 bases, with 17 bases between. Germline V gives CDR1 SGHDN, CDR2 FVKESK. The CDR3 extends over 14 amino acids. The CDR3 region has the DNA TGTGCCAGCAGCCCGAGGGGTTCCCCCTTAGAGCAGTACTTC. Translation: CASSPRGSPLEQYF.

J is TRBJ2-1 and V is TRBV6-4; D tentatively fits TRBD1 or TRBD2 (7 bases each). The V gene's germline CDR1 is MRHNA and CDR2 SNTAGT. V was shortened by 5 bases and J by 7 bases, with 21 bases between the two germline ends. The CDR3 covers 16 residues. The CDR3 region is CASSPSTPQGGNEQFF. CDR3 DNA: TGTGCCAGCAGTCCCTCCACCCCGCAGGGGGGGAATGAGCAGTTCTTC.

The chain carries TRBV11-2 and TRBJ1-2, with 7 positions matching TRBD1. V was clipped by 6 bases and J by 2 bases; unmatched bases: 9. The CDR3 extends over 15 amino acids. Germline V gene sequence: CDR1 SGHAT, CDR2 FQNNGV. CDR3: CASSQGGEANYGYTF. The CDR3, as DNA: TGTGCCAGCAGTCAGGGGGGGGAGGCAAACTATGGCTACACCTTC.